What follows describes a single T cell receptor (beta chain). Antigen: not known. This CDR3 is built from 15 residues. The germline V gene encodes CDR1 ENHRY and CDR2 SYGVKD. The V and J ends lost 0 bases and 8 bases respectively, with 13 bases between them. This sample is drawn from a study of radiation and T cells in renal cell carcinoma. Regarding the study as a whole: From baseline, blood top tumor clonotypes peaked at 2 weeks post-radiation. No pretreatment tumor biopsies were available for baseline clonotypes.

Sequencing used immunoSEQ multiplex PCR; TCRdb keeps in-frame clones, though not all of them. The data hold around 60,000 clones, with around 77% observed a single time. Sample time point: blood 2 weeks post-SBRT. Treatment defined: 15 Gy SBRT to primary tumor, nephrectomy 4 weeks later. Blood was sampled at baseline, 2 weeks and 4 weeks after SBRT. The patient's renal cell carcinoma had clear cell pathology. The sequence was obtained from a man in his fifties or sixties with renal cell carcinoma. This chain joins TRBV10-3 and TRBJ1-4, with D possibly being TRBD1 (5 bases). The source material was blood, sampled from a patient whose treatment included radiotherapy and nephrectomy. CDR3 sequence: CAISESGRAGEKLFF. In DNA, the CDR3 is TGTGCCATCAGTGAGTCGGGACGGGCGGGGGAAAAACTGTTTTTT.